The clone carrying this TCR beta chain came up a few times. Clones were read by immunoSEQ multiplex PCR, and TCRdb kept only the in-frame ones, dropping some. The profile covers 130,000 to 150,000 clones, with 65% to 90% appearing a single time and around 8.8% taken by the ten largest. The sample comes from a study of blood T cell repertoires in COVID-19. Trimming took 8 bases from V and 1 from J, leaving 14 bases between them. From germline, CDR1 is SNHLY and CDR2 FYNNEI. CDR3 length: 14 residues. This TCR was recovered from a human donor in a cohort sampled during active COVID-19. What was sequenced was peripheral blood. The V and J genes are TRBV2 and TRBJ1-1, with D hard to call. CDR3 sequence: CASLAGGRNTEAFF. CDR3 nucleotides: TGTGCCAGCCTCGCGGGAGGGCGGAACACTGAAGCTTTCTTT.